This T cell receptor beta chain comes out of a study of T-cell memory formation after mild COVID-19. As for the study in general: Clusters were largely donor specific. General study points: There were some responding clones in pre-infection memory, which suggested that cross-reactive memory had joined.

This clonotype was observed a handful of times. Its antigen remains unknown. The germline V gene encodes CDR1 SGHDN and CDR2 FVKESK. Trimming removed 0 bases from V and 2 bases from J, with 13 bases in between. This CDR3 is built from 17 residues. Barcoded TCR alpha and TCR beta cDNA libraries with UMIs came from 5'RACE using constant-segment primers. From the 5' RACE reads, TCRdb called clonotypes with MiXCR, one entry per CDR3 protein. The sample gives 120,000 to 150,000 distinct CDR3 sequences, 6% to 7% of which show up once; about 1.9% is in the top ten. Sequenced input: PBMCs or a T cell subset sorted from them (not recorded which). The clonotype was recovered from an adult woman who had mild COVID-19 (a few samples of this study predate the infection). Cell type and time point are not known. The rearrangement links TRBV14 to TRBJ2-2; no clear D. CDR3 sequence: CASSQDVFPHNTGELFF. In nucleotides, the CDR3 is TGTGCCAGCAGCCAAGATGTCTTCCCACATAACACCGGGGAGCTGTTTTTT.